One and the same sample provided the 16 T cell receptor beta chains below, sequenced in a study of blood T cell repertoires in COVID-19. The data were produced by immunoSEQ multiplex PCR, yet TCRdb's version contains in-frame clones alone and is incomplete. This sample has about 220,000 clones; 84% occur once, and the top ten carry 2% to 2.5%. The sequenced material came from peripheral blood. The receptors come from a man aged 40-50 years who had recovered from COVID-19.

The CDR3 is CASSSQQGKAFF. CDR3 in DNA: TGTGCCAGCAGCTCCCAACAGGGGAAAGCTTTCTTT. V gene TRBV11-2 combines with J gene TRBJ1-1; 7 bases line up with TRBD1. CDR3 length: 12 amino acids. The V gene's germline CDR1 is SGHAT and CDR2 FQNNGV. The V segment lost 4 bases and the J segment 9 bases; nucleotides outside the gene matches: 5.

A note on this clone: Other DNA sequences in the sample encode the same CDR3. This chain connects TRBV14 to TRBJ1-2, with D perhaps matching TRBD1 (6 bases). The V gene's germline CDR1 is SGHDN and CDR2 FVKESK. The CDR3 loop spans 13 amino acids. Trimming took off 5 bases at V and 4 bases at J, with 11 bases between the two ends. This CDR3 reads CASSFDRIYGYTF. CDR3 nucleotides: TGTGCCAGCAGCTTCGACAGGATCTATGGCTACACCTTC.

The V call is TRBV3-1 (or the pseudogene TRBV3-2), the J call TRBJ2-6, with 7 bases fitting TRBD2. The CDR3 spans 11 residues. The J segment lost 15 bases and the V segment lost 1 base, leaving 0 bases of the junction unmatched. Germline CDR1 reads LGHDT; CDR2 reads YNNKEL (reference sequence). CDR3 nucleotides: TGTGCCAGCAGCCAAGCGGGGGGCCTGACTTTC. Amino acid sequence: CASSQAGGLTF.

The chain has TRBV7-2 and TRBJ1-1, with 9 positions matching TRBD1. This CDR3 is 17 amino acids long. Germline V gives CDR1 SGHTA, CDR2 FQGNSA. Trimming took 5 bases from V and 7 from J; bases not matched to a gene: 17. In DNA, the CDR3 is TGTGCCAGCAGCCCCCGTTCTGGGACAGGGCGGGCGGGTGAAGCTTTCTTT. It translates to CASSPRSGTGRAGEAFF.

The V and J genes are TRBV5-5 and TRBJ1-2, with D perhaps matching TRBD1 (5 bases). Germline lookup yields CDR1 SGHKS and CDR2 YYEKEE (reference sequence). V was cut by 1 base and J by 0 bases, with 13 bases left in between. The CDR3 is 16 amino acids. CDR3 sequence: CASSLWSGITNYGYTF. CDR3 sequence (DNA): TGTGCCAGCAGCTTGTGGTCAGGGATTACTAACTATGGCTACACCTTC.

The CDR3, as DNA: TGTGCCTGGAGTAGGGGCGACAACTATGAAAAACTGTTTTTT. Translating it yields CAWSRGDNYEKLFF. This chain links TRBV30 with TRBJ1-4; D is perhaps TRBD1 (5 bases). V was shortened by 2 bases and J by 6 bases, with 13 bases between the two germline ends. Germline values: CDR1 GTSNPN, CDR2 SVGIG (reference sequence). The CDR3 extends over 14 amino acids.

V usage is TRBV30 and J usage is TRBJ2-3; 9 bases are a match to TRBD1. Germline V CDR1 and CDR2: GTSNPN, SVGIG (reference sequence). The CDR3 is 16 amino acids. Trimming removed 3 bases from V and 12 bases from J; junction bases left unmatched: 19. CDR3 loop: CAWSQRTGAAGKVQYF. The CDR3 nucleotides are TGTGCCTGGAGCCAAAGGACAGGGGCCGCAGGGAAGGTACAGTATTTT.

The chain couples TRBV19 to TRBJ1-5; D remains ambiguous. V dropped 5 bases and J dropped 1 base, with 15 bases sitting between them. This CDR3 is built from 16 residues. Germline-derived CDR1 and CDR2 are LNHDA and SQIVND (reference sequence). CDR3 in amino acids: CASSPLTGASNQPQHF. For the CDR3, the DNA is TGTGCCAGTAGTCCATTGACTGGAGCGAGCAATCAGCCCCAGCATTTT.

This chain links TRBV7-2 with TRBJ2-2, with 8 nucleotides matching TRBD2. Trimming took 0 bases from V and 7 from J; bases not matched to a gene: 7. The CDR3 extends over 16 amino acids. Germline loops: CDR1 SGHTA, CDR2 FQGNSA. This CDR3 is CASSLAGLGFGGELFF. The CDR3, as DNA: TGTGCCAGCAGCTTAGCGGGACTAGGGTTCGGCGGGGAGCTGTTTTTT.

This CDR3 is CASNPFGRQPQHF. CDR3 nucleotides: TGTGCCAGCAATCCCTTCGGGAGGCAGCCCCAGCATTTT. This chain links TRBV12-3 or TRBV12-4 with TRBJ1-5, with D hard to call. This CDR3 is built from 13 residues. V was clipped by 7 bases and J by 7 bases, with 14 bases between them.

V and J are TRBV12-3 or TRBV12-4 and TRBJ1-5, with D possibly TRBD1 on 5 matching bases. The ends were cut back, 4 bases at V and 5 bases at J, with 6 bases in the middle. This CDR3 contains 12 residues. The CDR3 DNA reads TGTGCCAGCAGTTCCAGGGATCAGCCCCAGCATTTT. Protein: CASSSRDQPQHF.

This chain uses TRBV11-3 with TRBJ2-7, with 9 bases identical to TRBD1. The CDR3 is 13 amino acids. The V segment lost 5 bases and the J segment 2 bases; nucleotides outside the gene matches: 1. Germline V lookup: CDR1 SGHNT, CDR2 YENEEA. CDR3 sequence: CASSRQGAYEQYF. Written as DNA, the CDR3 is TGTGCCAGCAGCCGACAGGGGGCCTACGAGCAGTACTTC.

This chain links TRBV19 with TRBJ2-2, with D possibly matching TRBD1 (6 bases). This CDR3 spans 16 amino acids. With 9 bases removed from V and 6 bases from J, the gap between germline ends came to 23 bases. Germline V gene lookup returns CDR1 LNHDA and CDR2 SQIVND (reference sequence). The CDR3 reads CASRDRDTIRAGELFF. As DNA, the CDR3 is TGTGCCAGCCGCGACCGGGACACGATTAGGGCCGGGGAGCTGTTTTTT.

The chain recombines TRBV7-9 with TRBJ1-4; 8 bases align to TRBD1. The CDR3 covers 14 residues. Germline CDR1 is SEHNR and CDR2 is FQNEAQ (reference sequence). J was trimmed by 5 bases and V by 5 bases; bases with no gene match: 4. Here the CDR3 reads CASSPDRANEKLFF. The CDR3 region has the DNA TGTGCCAGCAGCCCGGACAGGGCCAATGAAAAACTGTTTTTT.

The chain links TRBV7-9 to TRBJ2-7, with D unclear. Trimming removed 2 bases at V and 1 base at J, with 6 bases between. This CDR3 contains 13 residues. In germline, CDR1 is SEHNR, CDR2 FQNEAQ (reference sequence). The CDR3 protein is CASSLLTSYEQYF. Written as DNA, the CDR3 is TGTGCCAGCAGCTTACTAACTTCCTACGAGCAGTACTTC.

The chain uses TRBV12-2 and TRBJ2-4; the D call in the table, TRBD2, was not verified against the DNA. TRBV12-2 is assigned pseudogene status. The CDR3 runs to 17 residues. CDR3 residues: CASRLPQKRPAKNIQYF. The CDR3 DNA reads TGTGCAAGTCGCTTACCCCAGAAGAGGCCGGCCAAAAACATTCAGTACTTC.